The T cell receptor (beta chain) under discussion was sequenced for a study of Graves' ophthalmopathy and Graves' hyperthyroidism. Regarding the study as a whole: The majority of expanded thyroid clonotypes above 0.001 frequency also occurred in blood. A 13-signature model separated ophthalmopathy from stable hyperthyroidism, 85% to 90% sensitivity, around 81% specificity.

From RNA, the CDR3 regions of TCR beta chains were amplified and sequenced. Scientists carried out first-round RT-PCR using HTBI primers and then a second-round multiplex PCR. TCRdb reprocessed the multiplex PCR reads via MiXCR and lists one record per CDR3 protein. The repertoire holds approximately 1.2 million distinct CDR3 sequences, with about 40% as singletons. Of note for this clonotype: Its antigen is unknown.

Germline lookup yields CDR1 SQVTM and CDR2 ANQGSEA. The CDR3 sequence is 13 residues long. The junction had 5 bases not matched to a gene; V was cut back by 5 bases and J by 2 bases. The study recruited hyperthyroidism patients aged 18 to 65 who were newly diagnosed, under 2 months' duration. This clonotype was obtained from an adult man with Graves' hyperthyroidism. The chain couples TRBV29-1 to TRBJ1-1, with TRBD1 matching 7 bases. Sequenced material: peripheral blood or thyroid tissue (not recorded which). The chain's CDR3 is CSVQQGTNTEAFF. The CDR3 DNA is TGCAGCGTTCAACAGGGGACCAACACTGAAGCTTTCTTT.